Listed here are 26 T cell receptor beta chains from one sample, sequenced in a study of blood T cells in healthy people across ages. A J-beta primer mix and a sample-barcoded 5' primer were used in a second PCR of roughly 7 to 12 cycles. TCRdb recomputed calls from the 5' RACE reads with MiXCR, one row per CDR3 protein. Of roughly 1.9 million distinct CDR3 sequences listed, about two fifths were seen once; the top ten hold 23%. The sample comprised blood. The receptor source for this set is a human donor in good health.

The chain is built from TRBV2 and TRBJ1-1; possibly TRBD1 for D (5 bases). The CDR3 is 18 residues long. V gave up 6 bases and J gave up 7 bases, with 30 bases separating them. Germline values: CDR1 SNHLY, CDR2 FYNNEI. CDR3 nucleotides: TGTGCCAGCAGGGATCCCCTTACGTCAGGGACGCCACGGAGTGAAGCTTTCTTT. It specifies CASRDPLTSGTPRSEAFF. Full variable domain (outside the CDR3, taken from reference TRBV2 and TRBJ1-1): EPEVTQTPSHQVTQMGQEVILRCVPISNHLYFYWYRQILGQKVEFLVSFYNNEISEKSEIFDDQFSVERPDGSNFTLKIRSTKLEDSAMYFCASRDPLTSGTPRSEAFFGQGTRLTVV.

The gene calls are TRBV5-6 and TRBJ2-1, with TRBD2 as a possible D gene (7 bases). The germline V gene has CDR1 SGHDT and CDR2 YYEEEE. The ends were cut back, 2 bases at V and 7 bases at J, with 16 bases in the middle. This CDR3 comprises 15 residues. CDR3 coding DNA: TGTGCCAGCAGCTTCTTTGCGGGGGCGGCTAATGAGCAGTTCTTC. Amino acids: CASSFFAGAANEQFF.

A note on this clonotype: The limits of the CDR3 on the DNA are not certain, so only TCRdb's listed CDR3 is given. The chain recombines TRBV9 with TRBJ1-6. The V gene's germline CDR1 is SGDLS and CDR2 YYNGEE. 16 amino acids form the CDR3, both terminal residues included. The CDR3 region is CASSVGVGSYNSPPHF.

The chain carries TRBV6-6 and TRBJ1-4; 7 positions agree with TRBD1. CDR3 length equals 15 residues. V trimming: 2 bases; J trimming: 8 bases; junction bases outside the gene matches: 8. Germline values: CDR1 MNHNY, CDR2 SVGAGI (reference sequence). This chain's CDR3 is CASSYRDSGGEKLFF. The CDR3 DNA is TGTGCCAGCAGTTACCGGGACAGCGGAGGGGAAAAACTGTTTTTT.

This clonotype occurred a few times. This chain connects TRBV7-2 to TRBJ2-5; 12 nucleotides match TRBD2. V was pared by 5 bases and J by 7 bases, with 5 bases of the junction left unmatched. The CDR3 has 14 amino acids. CDR1 is SGHTA and CDR2 is FQGNSA in the germline V gene. The CDR3 DNA follows: TGTGCCAGCAGCGCTATGACTAGCGGGGGGACCCAGTACTTC. Translation: CASSAMTSGGTQYF.

The J gene is TRBJ1-4, the V gene TRBV20-1; no clear D gene. Looked up from germline, CDR1 is DFQATT and CDR2 is SNEGSKA (reference sequence). The CDR3 has 12 amino acids. Trimming removed 3 bases from V and 3 bases from J, with 5 bases in between. The CDR3 coding sequence is TGCAGTGCTAGTCTGGCTAATGAAAAACTGTTTTTT. This encodes CSASLANEKLFF.

V usage is TRBV24-1 and J usage is TRBJ2-1; D unclear. Germline-derived CDR1 and CDR2 are KGHDR and SFDVKD. Trimming took off 4 bases at V and 10 bases at J, with 10 bases between the two ends. This CDR3 spans 12 amino acids. The CDR3: CATSDQTEEQFF. The CDR3 nucleotides are TGTGCCACCAGTGACCAAACTGAAGAGCAGTTCTTC.

The chain is built from TRBV5-1 and TRBJ2-7; 7 bases agree with TRBD1. The CDR3 is 15 residues long. The germline gives CDR1 SGHRS, CDR2 YFSETQ. V was clipped by 3 bases and J by 3 bases; unmatched bases: 9. The CDR3 protein is CASSSNPGTDYEQYF. The CDR3 DNA reads as TGCGCCAGCAGCTCCAATCCCGGGACAGACTACGAGCAGTACTTC.

This clonotype was counted ten times or more. The chain links TRBV29-1 to TRBJ2-3, with TRBD1 as a possible D gene (6 bases). Trimming shortened V by 0 bases and J by 0 bases, and 10 bases separated the two germline ends. This CDR3 spans 15 amino acids. The V gene's germline CDR1 is SQVTM and CDR2 ANQGSEA. CDR3 sequence: CSVEERTASTDTQYF. The DNA of the CDR3 is TGCAGCGTTGAAGAGCGGACAGCCAGCACAGATACGCAGTATTTT.

CDR3 nucleotide sequence: TGTGCCAGCAGCTTAGAGGCTTACTATGGCTACACCTTC. Encoded protein: CASSLEAYYGYTF. The rearrangement uses TRBV7-9 and TRBJ1-2; D not resolved. V was cut by 1 base and J by 3 bases, with 6 bases left in between. CDR3 length equals 13 residues. Germline V CDR1 and CDR2: SEHNR, FQNEAQ (reference sequence).

Only a few counts were recorded for this clonotype. V is TRBV10-3 and J is TRBJ2-3, with D perhaps being TRBD1 or TRBD2 (5 bases each). The V gene lost 2 bases and the J gene lost 0 bases, with 12 bases spanning the gap. The germline CDR1 and CDR2 sequences are ENHRY and SYGVKD. The CDR3 contains 16 residues. The CDR3 DNA is TGTGCCATCAGTGAGGGGGACGCCCGCAGCACAGATACGCAGTATTTT. Translating gives CAISEGDARSTDTQYF.

The chain has TRBV28 and TRBJ2-7, with TRBD1 identical over 8 bases. The CDR3 loop spans 13 amino acids. Germline CDR1 is MDHEN and CDR2 is SYDVKM. V shed 10 bases and J 2 bases; nucleotides not matched to a gene: 7. CDR3 sequence: CATKQGEAYEQYF. The CDR3 DNA reads TGTGCCACCAAACAGGGGGAAGCCTACGAGCAGTACTTC.

The chain carries TRBV6-4 and TRBJ2-2; 8 bases are shared with TRBD2. Germline loops: CDR1 MRHNA, CDR2 SNTAGT. The CDR3 covers 16 residues. Trimming at V came to 6 bases and at J to 4 bases, leaving 10 bases not matched to a gene. CDR3 in amino acids: CASSPAAGGLTGELFF. The CDR3 DNA sequence: TGTGCCAGCAGCCCAGCCGCGGGGGGTCTCACCGGGGAGCTGTTTTTT.

This clonotype was found a few times. Here the CDR3 reads CASSPTGTELYEQYF. The CDR3 coding sequence is TGTGCCAGCAGCCCCACCGGGACAGAATTATACGAGCAGTACTTC. The chain has TRBV6-6 and TRBJ2-4, with 7 bases matching TRBD1. Gene TRBJ2-7 matches the end of the DNA better, so the J call may be wrong. The CDR3 is 15 amino acids. Germline loops: CDR1 MNHNY, CDR2 SVGAGI (reference sequence).

There are a few counts of this clonotype. The chain uses TRBV5-4 and TRBJ1-4, with D hard to call. Germline V gives CDR1 SGHNT, CDR2 YYREEE (reference sequence). This CDR3 contains 14 residues. V was clipped by 0 bases and J by 8 bases, with 11 bases between them. CDR3 nucleotide sequence: TGTGCCAGCAGCTTGGCGGGGTCGCGAGAAAAACTGTTTTTT. The encoded protein is CASSLAGSREKLFF.

This clonotype was seen at least ten times. The chain employs TRBV9 and TRBJ2-1, with 9 nucleotides matching TRBD2. J gave up 7 bases and V 2 bases, and 7 bases lay outside the gene matches. Germline CDR1 is SGDLS and CDR2 is YYNGEE. This CDR3 is 15 amino acids long. The CDR3 DNA reads as TGTGCCAGCAGCGTGGGCGGGGGGGCGTATAATGAGCAGTTCTTC. The encoded protein is CASSVGGGAYNEQFF.

The chain joins TRBV12-3 or TRBV12-4 to TRBJ2-5, with a possible D match to TRBD2 (6 bases). The CDR3 runs 15 residues. The ends were cut back, 7 bases at V and 7 bases at J, with 22 bases in the middle. The CDR3 spells CASTPGTSRRGTQYF. CDR3 DNA: TGTGCCAGCACCCCCGGGACTTCCCGAAGAGGGACCCAGTACTTC.

Note on this clonotype: A read error is the likely source, as a far larger clone sits one nucleotide away. The chain recombines TRBV28 with TRBJ2-7, with TRBD2 identical over 9 bases. This CDR3 region has 13 residues. The germline gives CDR1 MDHEN, CDR2 SYDVKM. The CDR3 DNA sequence: TGTGTCAGCAGGCGGGGGGGTTCCTACGAGCAGTACTTC. It codes for CVSRRGGSYEQYF. The variable domain in full, with the rest retrieved from reference TRBV28 and TRBJ2-7, is DVKVTQSSRYLVKRTGEKVFLECVQDMDHENMFWYRQDPGLGLRLIYFSYDVKMKEKGDIPEGYSVSREKKERFSLILESASTNQTSMYLCVSRRGGSYEQYFGPGTRLTVT.

This clonotype was observed a handful of times. V usage is TRBV18 and J usage is TRBJ2-3, with D perhaps matching TRBD1 (5 bases). The CDR3 contains 16 residues. V was clipped by 2 bases and J by 1 base, with 13 bases between them. Looked up from germline, CDR1 is KGHSH and CDR2 is LQKENI. The CDR3 DNA is TGTGCCAGCTCACCAATCAGGCAGGGTGGCACAGATACGCAGTATTTT. It is translated as CASSPIRQGGTDTQYF.

This chain joins TRBV7-3 and TRBJ2-5; 8 positions match TRBD1. This CDR3 spans 15 amino acids. J gave up 5 bases and V 4 bases, and 9 bases lay outside the gene matches. The germline CDR1 and CDR2 sequences are SGHTA and FQGTGA. The CDR3 region is CASSSGDRGWETQYF. CDR3 DNA: TGTGCCAGCAGCTCCGGAGACAGGGGCTGGGAGACCCAGTACTTC.

The rearrangement uses TRBV7-2 and TRBJ2-1, with TRBD2 matching over 11 bases. Germline CDR1 SGHTA, CDR2 FQGNSA. V lost 4 bases and J lost 4; bases outside the gene matches: 9. The CDR3 spans 17 residues. CDR3 in amino acids: CASSSPGPSGGYNEQFF. The CDR3, as DNA: TGTGCCAGCAGCTCCCCAGGGCCTAGCGGGGGGTACAATGAGCAGTTCTTC.

The V and J genes are TRBV25-1 and TRBJ1-1; D not resolved. Germline values: CDR1 MGHDK, CDR2 SYGVNS. This CDR3 is built from 13 residues. Trimming took off 7 bases at V and 0 bases at J, with 9 bases between the two ends. CDR3 nucleotides: TGTGCCAGCACTCGGACCTTGAACACTGAAGCTTTCTTT. Translated, it gives CASTRTLNTEAFF.

V usage is TRBV7-2 and J usage is TRBJ2-6; D unresolved. V was pared by 5 bases and J by 2 bases, with 7 bases between. Germline values: CDR1 SGHTA, CDR2 FQGNSA. This CDR3 spans 14 amino acids. CDR3: CASSTTTGANVLTF. The CDR3 DNA reads TGTGCCAGCAGCACCACTACTGGGGCCAACGTCCTGACTTTC.

The J gene is TRBJ1-2, the V gene TRBV29-1; TRBD1 might be the D (6 bases). Germline V gene data show CDR1 as SQVTM and CDR2 as ANQGSEA. The length of the CDR3 is 12 residues. The V end was cut by 2 bases, the J end by 9 bases, with 13 bases between. The CDR3 DNA follows: TGCAGCGTTGAAAAGGGGGGCCCTCGCTACACCTTC. Translated, it gives CSVEKGGPRYTF.

This clonotype was counted a few times. The chain employs TRBV7-3 and TRBJ2-3; no firm D call. Between the trimmed V and J ends, which lost 4 bases and 0 bases, there was a span of 8 bases. Per germline, CDR1 SGHTA and CDR2 FQGTGA. CDR3 length: 14 residues. Written as DNA, the CDR3 is TGTGCCAGCAGCTCCATCCATAGCACAGATACGCAGTATTTT. Translating it yields CASSSIHSTDTQYF.

The chain links TRBV24-1 to TRBJ2-3; TRBD1 aligns across 8 bases. Germline V CDR1 and CDR2: KGHDR, SFDVKD. Losses at the gene ends were 6 bases for V and 3 bases for J; bases not matched to a gene: 10. The CDR3 has 16 amino acids. CDR3 nucleotide sequence: TGTGCCACCAGTAAACCAGGACAGGGTCGAACAGATACGCAGTATTTT. It codes for CATSKPGQGRTDTQYF.